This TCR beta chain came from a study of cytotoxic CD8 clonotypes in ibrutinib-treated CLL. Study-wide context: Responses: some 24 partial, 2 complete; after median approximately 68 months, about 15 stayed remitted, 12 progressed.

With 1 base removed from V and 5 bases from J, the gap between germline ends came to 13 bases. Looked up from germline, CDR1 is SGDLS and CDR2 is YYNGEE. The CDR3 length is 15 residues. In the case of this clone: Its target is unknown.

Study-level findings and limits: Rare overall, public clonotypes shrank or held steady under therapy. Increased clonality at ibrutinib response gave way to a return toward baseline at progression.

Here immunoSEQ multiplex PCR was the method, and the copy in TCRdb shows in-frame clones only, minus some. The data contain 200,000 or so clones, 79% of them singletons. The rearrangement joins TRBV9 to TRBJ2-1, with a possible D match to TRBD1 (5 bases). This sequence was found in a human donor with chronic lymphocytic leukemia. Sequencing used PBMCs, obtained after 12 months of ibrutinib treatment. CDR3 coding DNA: TGTGCCAGCAGCGTATCTCCGAAACAGGACAATGAGCAGTTCTTC. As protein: CASSVSPKQDNEQFF. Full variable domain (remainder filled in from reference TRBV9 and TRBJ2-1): DSGVTQTPKHLITATGQRVTLRCSPRSGDLSVYWYQQSLDQGLQFLIQYYNGEERAKGNILERFSAQQFPDLHSELNLSSLELGDSALYFCASSVSPKQDNEQFFGPGTRLTVL.